The rows below give T cell receptor beta chains drawn from one sample of a study of T cells after yellow fever vaccination. Each CDR3 protein is one row after TCRdb ran MiXCR on the 5' RACE reads. The sample records fewer than 500,000 distinct CDR3 sequences, around a sixth being singletons. The sequencing used PBMCs, collected before the yellow fever booster vaccination. The receptors derive from a man in his late teens or twenties who received the YFV17D yellow fever vaccine. Both conserved end residues are part of each CDR3. Each record gives: D gene, J gene, clone size, CDR3 length, V gene, CDR3 DNA, CDR3 protein. A D gene is named only where the DNA matches it firmly. Clone size appears in some rows only: once, few, many, or a class for an expanded clone.

>TRBD1|TRBJ2-1|few|16|TRBV6-2/TRBV6-3
TGTGCCAGCAGTGACAACAGGGGTTTCTCCTACAATGAGCAGTTCTTC
CASSDNRGFSYNEQFF
>NA|TRBJ2-1|NA|13|TRBV7-8
TGTGCCAGTGGACGGGAATCCTACAATGAGCAGTTCTTC
CASGRESYNEQFF
>NA|TRBJ1-5|few|13|TRBV7-3
TGTGCCAGCAGCTTAGGCTTCGGTCAGCCCCAGCATTTT
CASSLGFGQPQHF
>NA|TRBJ1-5|few|16|TRBV15
TGTGCCACCAGCAGAGATCGATTGAGGGGAGGTCAGCCCCAGCATTTT
CATSRDRLRGGQPQHF
>NA|TRBJ1-2|NA|11|TRBV12-3/TRBV12-4
TGTGCCAGCAGAACAGGGTCCGGCTACACCTTC
CASRTGSGYTF
>NA|TRBJ1-4|few|16|TRBV4-2
TGTGCCAGCAGCCAAGGGCCGACAGGCGATAATGAAAAACTGTTTTTT
CASSQGPTGDNEKLFF
>NA|TRBJ2-3|many|15|TRBV5-6
TGTGCCAGCAGCTTGAAGCTGCGTCGGGAAGATACGCAGTATTTT
CASSLKLRREDTQYF
>NA|TRBJ2-3|few|15|TRBV12-3/TRBV12-4
TGTGCCAGCAGTTTAGTTCAGGGCAGCACAGATACGCAGTATTTT
CASSLVQGSTDTQYF
>NA|TRBJ1-1|NA|12|TRBV20-1
TGCAGTGCTATGGGCAGTTACACTGAAGCTTTCTTT
CSAMGSYTEAFF
>NA|TRBJ1-1|few|14|TRBV11-2
TGTGCCAGCAGAACGGCATTCATGAACACTGAAGCTTTCTTT
CASRTAFMNTEAFF
>NA|TRBJ2-2|NA|14|TRBV5-1
TGCGCCAGCAGCTGGAGGGGTCACGCCGGGGAGCTGTTTTTT
CASSWRGHAGELFF
>NA|TRBJ2-1|NA|15|TRBV20-1
TGCAGTGCTAGAGAAGCTTCTGCCCGTTACAATGAGCAGTTCTTC
CSAREASARYNEQFF
>NA|TRBJ1-3|few|15|TRBV10-3
TGTGCCATCAGACAGGGATTTGGAACCGGAAACACCATATATTTT
CAIRQGFGTGNTIYF
>NA|TRBJ1-1|few|15|TRBV14
TGTGCCAGCAGCCAAGCCGGGGCGCTGAACACTGAAGCTTTCTTT
CASSQAGALNTEAFF
>NA|TRBJ1-1|few|17|TRBV4-3
TGCGCCAGCAGCCAAGTTGCCCTGACTCAGAAGAACACTGAAGCTTTCTTT
CASSQVALTQKNTEAFF
>NA|TRBJ1-5|many|14|TRBV12-3/TRBV12-4
TGTGCCAGCATACTCGGGGGGGCTTCTCAGCCCCAGCATTTT
CASILGGASQPQHF